These T cell receptor beta chains were read from a single sample in a study of T-cell reconstitution after alpha-beta-depleted transplantation in children. A single record per CDR3 protein comes from TCRdb applying MiXCR to the PCR reads. Counted here are approximately 800,000 distinct CDR3 sequences, about 16% occurring once; the ten biggest clones make up 5%. The sample here was PBMCs, mostly from graft donor cells, taken 360 days after TCRalphabeta/CD19-depleted stem cell transplant. These receptor sequences come from a male patient between 5 and 17 years old who had a stem cell transplant for acute lymphoblastic leukemia, so the T cells may come from the graft donor. Both conserved end residues are part of each CDR3. A D gene is named only where the DNA matches it firmly. Clone sizes are given selectively: once, few, many, or a class where the clone is expanded.

>TRBV9|TRBD2|many|TRBJ2-5|14
TGTGCCAGCAGCGTAGGGGGGAGGGCGGAGACCCAGTACTTC
CASSVGGRAETQYF
>TRBV20-1|-|few|TRBJ1-4|10
TGCAGTGCTGGGAGACAGTCACTGTTTTTT
CSAGRQSLFF
>TRBV20-1|-|-|TRBJ2-7|13
TGCAGTGCTCCCGCCGGGACGCCATACGGGCAGTACTTC
CSAPAGTPYGQYF
>TRBV9|TRBD1|few|TRBJ2-7|13
TGTGCCAGCAGCAGGGACAGGGGGCAAGAGCAGTACTTC
CASSRDRGQEQYF
>TRBV3-1|-|-|TRBJ2-6|17
TGTGCCTGCAGCCAAGATTGGACAGTACCCGGGGCCAACGTCCTGACTTTC
CACSQDWTVPGANVLTF
>TRBV29-1|-|few|TRBJ2-3|13
TGCAGCGTTGAGAAAGGGCCCACAGATACGCAGTATTTT
CSVEKGPTDTQYF
>TRBV20-1|TRBD2|few|TRBJ2-7|15
TGCAGTGCTAGAGCCCCTCTAGCGGGGAGCTACGAGCAGTACTTC
CSARAPLAGSYEQYF
>TRBV9|-|-|TRBJ2-3|18
TGTGCCAGCAGCGCACGTAGCCATAGATTCGTCGGCACAGATACGCAGTATTTT
CASSARSHRFVGTDTQYF
>TRBV11-2|TRBD2|many|TRBJ2-1|21
TGTGCCAGCAGCTTAGATCTAGGCCGGGGGATGGCGGGAGGAGGATACAATGAGCAGTTCTTC
CASSLDLGRGMAGGGYNEQFF
>TRBV27|-|-|TRBJ2-2|17
TGTGCCAGCAGACCCATGGGGGTTGCGTCGAACACCGGGGAGCTGTTTTTT
CASRPMGVASNTGELFF
>TRBV10-2|-|-|TRBJ2-7|11
TGCGCCAGCATGGACGTCCGGGAGCAGTACTTC
CASMDVREQYF
>TRBV5-1|TRBD2|-|TRBJ2-1|15
TGCGCCAGCAGCTCCTCTGTGGGACTACACAATGAGCAGTTCTTC
CASSSSVGLHNEQFF
>TRBV19|-|-|TRBJ2-3|13
TGTGCCAGTAGTCTACTACCGGGGGATACGCAGTATTTT
CASSLLPGDTQYF
>TRBV7-3|-|-|TRBJ2-3|13
TGTGCCAGCAGCTGGACAGTATCAGATACGCAGTATTTT
CASSWTVSDTQYF
>TRBV3-1|-|few|TRBJ2-7|13
TGTGCCAGCAGCAGGGGGTACGAAAACGAGCAGTACTTC
CASSRGYENEQYF
>TRBV5-1|-|few|TRBJ2-7|15
TGCGCCAGCAGCTTTATAACAGGGTCCTCCTACGAGCAGTACTTC
CASSFITGSSYEQYF
>TRBV15|-|-|TRBJ2-7|17
TGTGCCACCAGTAGCGAGTACGGCCAGACGATCTCCTACGAGCAGTACTTC
CATSSEYGQTISYEQYF
>TRBV3-1|TRBD1|-|TRBJ2-1|13
TGTGCCAGCAGCCTACAGGGGACAGGTGAGCAGTTCTTC
CASSLQGTGEQFF
>TRBV4-1|-|-|TRBJ2-5|16
TGCGCCAGCAGCCACCCTAAAAGGGGTGGGGGGGAGACCCAGTACTTC
CASSHPKRGGGETQYF
>TRBV7-9|-|few|TRBJ1-3|16
TGTGCCAGCAGCTTAGAGGTCTTAGCTTCTGGAAACACCATATATTTT
CASSLEVLASGNTIYF
>TRBV7-9|-|-|TRBJ2-3|17
TGTGCCAGCACTGTAGCGGCAACCGAATGGGGCACAGATACGCAGTATTTT
CASTVAATEWGTDTQYF
>TRBV4-1|-|-|TRBJ2-7|16
TGCGCCAGCAGCCAGTATCCAGCCGGACAACTCTACGAGCAGTACTTC
CASSQYPAGQLYEQYF
>TRBV7-9|TRBD2|few|TRBJ2-1|15
TGTGCCAGCAGCTTGACTAGCGGGAGGGCCCATGAGCAGTTCTTC
CASSLTSGRAHEQFF
>TRBV20-1|-|-|TRBJ2-2|13
TGCAGTGCTAGATGGCTAGTCGGCGGGGAGCTGTTTTTT
CSARWLVGGELFF
>TRBV3-1|TRBD2|few|TRBJ2-1|17
TGTGCCAGCAGCCAAGGGAGCGGGAGGGCCTTCTACAATGAGCAGTTCTTC
CASSQGSGRAFYNEQFF
>TRBV20-1|TRBD2|many|TRBJ2-1|14
TGCAGTGCTAAACCGGGACTAGCTCCCAATGAGCAGTTCTTC
CSAKPGLAPNEQFF